Described below is a single T cell receptor beta chain sequence and its context. The CDR3 loop spans 18 amino acids. Unmatched junction bases numbered 18, after V lost 3 bases and J lost 4 bases. Germline V gene lookup returns CDR1 KGHSH and CDR2 LQKENI. The data stem from a study of blood T cell repertoires in COVID-19. Source study methods: Amplified reference gene primers provided the basis for estimating nucleated cell counts. Generated by immunoSEQ multiplex PCR, the TCRdb table keeps only in-frame clones and is missing some. The DNA gave D and trimming, while V, J and clone size come from that table. The top ten hold around 8.9% of the sample, which has 200,000 to 250,000 clones, under 90% seen once.

Sequenced material: PBMCs or T cells enriched from blood (not recorded which). The chain couples TRBV18 to TRBJ2-7; 7 bases match TRBD1. This TCR was sampled from a woman between 45 and 60 years old with acute COVID-19. CDR3 in DNA: TGTGCCAGCTCACCCCCCCCGACAGGGTTTATTGGGGGTTACGAGCAGTACTTC. Its translation is CASSPPPTGFIGGYEQYF.